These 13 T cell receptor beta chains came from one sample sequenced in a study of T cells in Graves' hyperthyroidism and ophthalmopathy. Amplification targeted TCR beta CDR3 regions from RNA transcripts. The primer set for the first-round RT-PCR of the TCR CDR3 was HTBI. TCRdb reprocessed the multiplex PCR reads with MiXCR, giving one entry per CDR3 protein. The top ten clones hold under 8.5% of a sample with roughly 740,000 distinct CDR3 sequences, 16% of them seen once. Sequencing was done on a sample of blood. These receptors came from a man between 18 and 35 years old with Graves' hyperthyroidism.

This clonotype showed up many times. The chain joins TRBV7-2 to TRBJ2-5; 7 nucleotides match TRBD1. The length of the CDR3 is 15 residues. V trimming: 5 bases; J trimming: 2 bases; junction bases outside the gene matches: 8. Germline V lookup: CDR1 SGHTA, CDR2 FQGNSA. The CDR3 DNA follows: TGTGCCAGCAGCGAAACCCCGGGACAGCAAGAGACCCAGTACTTC. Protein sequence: CASSETPGQQETQYF. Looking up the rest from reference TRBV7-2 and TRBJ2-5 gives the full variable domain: GAGVSQSPSNKVTEKGKDVELRCDPISGHTALYWYRQSLGQGLEFLIYFQGNSAPDKSGLPSDRFSAERTGGSVSTLTIQRTQQEDSAVYLCASSETPGQQETQYFGPGTRLLVL.

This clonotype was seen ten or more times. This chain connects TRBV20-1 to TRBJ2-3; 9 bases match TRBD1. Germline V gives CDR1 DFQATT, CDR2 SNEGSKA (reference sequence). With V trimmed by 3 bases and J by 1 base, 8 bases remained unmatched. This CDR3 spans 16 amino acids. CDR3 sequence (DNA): TGCAGTGCTAGTCGGGACAGGGCTCTCGGCACAGATACGCAGTATTTT. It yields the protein CSASRDRALGTDTQYF.

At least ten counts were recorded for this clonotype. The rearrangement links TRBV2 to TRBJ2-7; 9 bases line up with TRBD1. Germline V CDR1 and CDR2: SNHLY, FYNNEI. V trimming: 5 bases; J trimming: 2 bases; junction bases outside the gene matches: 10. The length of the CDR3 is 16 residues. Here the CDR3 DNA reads TGTGCCAGCAGTCAGTCTGGGACAGGGAAAACCTACGAGCAGTACTTC. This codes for CASSQSGTGKTYEQYF.

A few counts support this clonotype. CDR3 residues: CASSLIPTGSYNEQFF. In DNA form, the CDR3 reads TGTGCCAGCAGCTTAATTCCAACAGGGTCCTACAATGAGCAGTTCTTC. The chain combines TRBV7-9 with TRBJ2-1, with D maybe TRBD1 (6 bases). CDR3 size: 16 residues. The germline V gene has CDR1 SEHNR and CDR2 FQNEAQ (reference sequence). Trimming pared 2 bases from V and 1 base from J, leaving 12 bases between.

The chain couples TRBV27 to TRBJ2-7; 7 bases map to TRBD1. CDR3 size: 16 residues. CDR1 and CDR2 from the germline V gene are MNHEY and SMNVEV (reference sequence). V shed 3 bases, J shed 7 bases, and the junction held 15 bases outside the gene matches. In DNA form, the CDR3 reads TGTGCCAGCAGTTTGGAGAAAACAGGGGTTGCCTTAGAGCAGTACTTC. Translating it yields CASSLEKTGVALEQYF.

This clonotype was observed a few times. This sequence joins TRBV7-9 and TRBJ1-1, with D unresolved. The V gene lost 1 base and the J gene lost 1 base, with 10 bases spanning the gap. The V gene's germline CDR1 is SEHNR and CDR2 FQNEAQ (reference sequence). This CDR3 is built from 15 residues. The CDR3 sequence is CASSLGPLRNTEAFF. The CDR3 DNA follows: TGTGCCAGCAGCTTAGGCCCCCTCAGGAACACTGAAGCTTTCTTT.

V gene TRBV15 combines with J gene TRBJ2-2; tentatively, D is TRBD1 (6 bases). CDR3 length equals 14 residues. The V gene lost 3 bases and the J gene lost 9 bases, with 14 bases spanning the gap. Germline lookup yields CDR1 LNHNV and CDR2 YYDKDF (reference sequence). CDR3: CATSRLQGPRELFF. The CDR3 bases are TGTGCCACCAGCAGGCTCCAGGGGCCCAGGGAGCTGTTTTTT.

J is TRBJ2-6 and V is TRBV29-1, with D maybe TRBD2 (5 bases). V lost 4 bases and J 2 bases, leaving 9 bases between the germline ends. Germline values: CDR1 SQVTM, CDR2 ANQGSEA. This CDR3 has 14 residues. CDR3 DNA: TGCAGCGTTGGAGGACTGGCTGGGGCCAACGTCCTGACTTTC. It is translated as CSVGGLAGANVLTF.

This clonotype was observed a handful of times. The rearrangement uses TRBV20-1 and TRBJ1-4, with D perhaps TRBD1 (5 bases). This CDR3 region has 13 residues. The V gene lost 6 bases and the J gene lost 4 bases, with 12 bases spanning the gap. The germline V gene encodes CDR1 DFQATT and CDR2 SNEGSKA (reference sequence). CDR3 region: CSAMGPVNEKLFF. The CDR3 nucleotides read TGCAGTGCCATGGGACCAGTTAATGAAAAACTGTTTTTT.

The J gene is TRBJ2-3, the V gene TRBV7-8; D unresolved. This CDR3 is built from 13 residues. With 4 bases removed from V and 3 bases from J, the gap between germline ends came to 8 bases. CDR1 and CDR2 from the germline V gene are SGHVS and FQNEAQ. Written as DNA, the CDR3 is TGTGCCAGCAGCTCCTTCAGTACAGATACGCAGTATTTT. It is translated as CASSSFSTDTQYF. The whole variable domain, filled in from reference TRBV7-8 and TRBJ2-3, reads GAGVSQSPRYKVAKRGQDVALRCDPISGHVSLFWYQQALGQGPEFLTYFQNEAQLDKSGLPSDRFFAERPEGSVSTLKIQRTQQEDSAVYLCASSSFSTDTQYFGPGTRLTVL.

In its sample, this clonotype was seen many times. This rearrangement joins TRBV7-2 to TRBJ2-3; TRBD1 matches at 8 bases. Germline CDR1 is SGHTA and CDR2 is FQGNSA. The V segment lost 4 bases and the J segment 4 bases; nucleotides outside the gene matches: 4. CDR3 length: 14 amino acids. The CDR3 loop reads CASSWGQASDTQYF. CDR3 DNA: TGTGCCAGCAGCTGGGGACAGGCATCAGATACGCAGTATTTT.

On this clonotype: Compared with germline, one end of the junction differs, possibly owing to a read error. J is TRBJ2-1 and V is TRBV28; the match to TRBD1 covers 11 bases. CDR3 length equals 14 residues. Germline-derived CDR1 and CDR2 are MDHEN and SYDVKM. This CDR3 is CASRGQGDYNEQLF. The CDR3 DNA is TGTGCCAGCAGGGGACAGGGGGACTACAATGAGCAGCTCTTC.

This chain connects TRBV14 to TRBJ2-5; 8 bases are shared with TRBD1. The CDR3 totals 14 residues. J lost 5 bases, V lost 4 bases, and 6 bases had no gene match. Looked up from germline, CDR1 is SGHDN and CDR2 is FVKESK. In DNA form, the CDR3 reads TGTGCCAGCAGCCGGACAGGGACTTGGGAGACCCAGTACTTC. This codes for CASSRTGTWETQYF.